What follows are 32 T cell receptor beta chains derived from one specimen sequenced in a study of OX40 agonist ivuxolimab in advanced cancers. Some clones are missing from TCRdb's copy, which holds only in-frame ones; the method was immunoSEQ multiplex PCR. The table shows roughly 80,000 clones, with 75% to 90% occurring only once. The sample was CD4+ or CD8+ T cells sorted from blood, taken in a trial of the OX40 agonist ivuxolimab. These receptors all stem from an adult with an advanced solid tumor such as melanoma, head and neck, liver or kidney cancer.

The chain carries TRBV5-4 and TRBJ2-3; D unresolved. Germline CDR1 is SGHNT and CDR2 is YYREEE (reference sequence). The CDR3 is 13 residues long. V was pared by 5 bases and J by 2 bases, with 9 bases between. The CDR3 sequence: CASRKEDTDTQYF. The CDR3 DNA sequence: TGTGCCAGCAGGAAGGAAGACACAGATACGCAGTATTTT.

The chain recombines TRBV7-2 with TRBJ2-2, with no clear D. The CDR3 has 14 residues. CDR1 SGHTA and CDR2 FQGNSA come from the germline V gene. V lost 3 bases and J lost 4, with 9 bases in between. DNA for the CDR3: TGTGCCAGCAGCTTGAATGCACTCACCGGGGAGCTGTTTTTT. Translated, it gives CASSLNALTGELFF.

This CDR3 reads CASSLVGGAANTGELFF. CDR3 sequence (DNA): TGTGCCAGCAGCTTAGTGGGCGGGGCCGCGAACACCGGGGAGCTGTTTTTT. The V gene is TRBV7-6, the J gene TRBJ2-2; TRBD2 is a possible D gene (6 bases). Germline-derived CDR1 and CDR2 are SGHVS and FNYEAQ. V lost 1 base, J lost 0 bases, and 12 bases lay in between. This CDR3 has 17 residues. Supplemented by reference TRBV7-6 and TRBJ2-2, the full variable domain reads GAGVSQSPRYKVTKRGQDVALRCDPISGHVSLYWYRQALGQGPEFLTYFNYEAQQDKSGLPNDRFSAERPEGSISTLTIQRTEQRDSAMYRCASSLVGGAANTGELFFGEGSRLTVL.

The chain is built from TRBV9 and TRBJ1-2, with D uncertain. The CDR3 sequence is 14 residues long. Germline V gene lookup returns CDR1 SGDLS and CDR2 YYNGEE. Trimming pared 0 bases from V and 8 bases from J, leaving 14 bases between. This CDR3 reads CASSVDWQASGYTF. DNA for the CDR3: TGTGCCAGCAGCGTAGATTGGCAGGCTAGCGGCTACACCTTC.

CDR3 coding DNA: TGTGCCAGCAGCTTAGCGCGAAGGAGTTCCTATGGCTACACCTTC. This codes for CASSLARRSSYGYTF. V is TRBV7-2 and J is TRBJ1-2, with D unresolved. Germline lookup yields CDR1 SGHTA and CDR2 FQGNSA. Trimming removed 0 bases at V and 4 bases at J, with 12 bases between. The CDR3 spans 15 residues. Full variable domain (missing parts from reference TRBV7-2 and TRBJ1-2): GAGVSQSPSNKVTEKGKDVELRCDPISGHTALYWYRQSLGQGLEFLIYFQGNSAPDKSGLPSDRFSAERTGGSVSTLTIQRTQQEDSAVYLCASSLARRSSYGYTFGSGTRLTVV.

Details on this clone: Relative to the germline gene, one junction end is altered; a read error may explain this. The CDR3 sequence: CASTDWSGLEIF. In DNA form, the CDR3 reads TGTGCCAGTACCGACTGGAGTGGGCTGGAGATCTTC. The chain links TRBV19 to TRBJ2-1; D call uncertain. CDR3 length equals 12 residues. The germline gives CDR1 LNHDA, CDR2 SQIVND (reference sequence).

As DNA, the CDR3 is TGTGCCAGCAGTTACATGGACTCGCGCACAGATACGCAGTATTTT. It translates to CASSYMDSRTDTQYF. The genes are TRBV6-5 and TRBJ2-3; possibly TRBD2 for D (5 bases). Germline V CDR1 and CDR2: MNHEY, SVGAGI. The CDR3 covers 15 residues. Trimming took 2 bases from V and 1 from J, leaving 10 bases between them.

The V call is TRBV9, the J call TRBJ2-2; D might be TRBD1 (6 bases). Trimming stripped 2 bases from V and 2 bases from J, with 13 bases between. The CDR3 loop spans 16 amino acids. The germline V gene has CDR1 SGDLS and CDR2 YYNGEE. The CDR3 bases are TGTGCCAGCAGCGTTGAAGGGGGTATTAACACCGGGGAGCTGTTTTTT. It specifies CASSVEGGINTGELFF.

The rearrangement links TRBV10-3 to TRBJ1-6; TRBD1 agrees at 7 bases. Per the germline V gene, CDR1 is ENHRY and CDR2 is SYGVKD. Trimming took 5 bases from V and 8 from J; bases not matched to a gene: 9. The CDR3 extends over 15 amino acids. The CDR3 region is CAISTRQGRDSPLHF. The CDR3 nucleotides are TGTGCCATCAGTACAAGACAGGGTCGCGATTCACCCCTCCACTTT.

The CDR3 DNA reads as TGTGCCAGCAGTATAACCGGGACAGGGGTCACTGAAGCTTTCTTT. Its translation: CASSITGTGVTEAFF. The chain couples TRBV6-1 to TRBJ1-1; TRBD1 agrees at 10 bases. Germline lookup yields CDR1 MNHNS and CDR2 SASEGT. With V trimmed by 5 bases and J by 4 bases, 7 bases remained unmatched. The CDR3 runs 15 residues.

V is TRBV27 and J is TRBJ2-3; 7 bases are shared with TRBD2. CDR1 is MNHEY and CDR2 is SMNVEV in the germline V gene (reference sequence). The CDR3 totals 15 residues. The V and J ends lost 7 bases and 1 base, in that order; junction bases with no gene match: 8. The CDR3 DNA follows: TGTGCCAGCAACTCGGGGGGTAAGGGCACAGATACGCAGTATTTT. Translating it yields CASNSGGKGTDTQYF.

CDR3 sequence (DNA): TGTGCCAGCAGCCCCGATGGGGCCGGGGAGCTGTTTTTT. This codes for CASSPDGAGELFF. The chain recombines TRBV5-6 with TRBJ2-2; D is ambiguous. The CDR3 spans 13 residues. Germline assignment: CDR1 SGHDT and CDR2 YYEEEE. Trimming removed 4 bases at V and 6 bases at J, with 10 bases between.

The chain combines TRBV5-5 with TRBJ1-4; D remains unclear. This CDR3 contains 14 residues. Germline-derived CDR1 and CDR2 are SGHKS and YYEKEE (reference sequence). V lost 4 bases and J lost 5, with 12 bases in between. This CDR3 reads CASSQEFPNEKLFF. In nucleotides, the CDR3 is TGTGCCAGCAGCCAGGAATTTCCCAATGAAAAACTGTTTTTT.

This clone came up once. The rearrangement links TRBV11-2 to TRBJ2-5; TRBD1 might be the D (6 bases). The CDR3 is 15 amino acids. Trimming took off 6 bases at V and 4 bases at J, with 18 bases between the two ends. Germline V lookup: CDR1 SGHAT, CDR2 FQNNGV. The CDR3 DNA reads TGTGCCAGCAGAATAGGAGCAGGGGCCTTAGAGACCCAGTACTTC. Translating gives CASRIGAGALETQYF.

This clone was seen just once. The chain recombines TRBV9 with TRBJ1-4; weak D call: TRBD1 (6 bases). The germline V gene has CDR1 SGDLS and CDR2 YYNGEE. This CDR3 region has 15 residues. V dropped 0 bases and J dropped 8 bases, with 14 bases sitting between them. This CDR3 is CASSVGGASGEKLFF. Here the CDR3 DNA reads TGTGCCAGCAGCGTAGGGGGGGCGTCGGGAGAAAAACTGTTTTTT.

The chain employs TRBV18 and TRBJ1-4, with D possibly being TRBD1 (5 bases). The CDR3 is made up of 14 amino acids. Trimming shortened V by 4 bases and J by 4 bases, and 10 bases separated the two germline ends. CDR1 is KGHSH, CDR2 LQKENI, per germline. The CDR3 nucleotides are TGTGCCAGCTCACGGACAAAAAATAATGAAAAACTGTTTTTT. Its protein is CASSRTKNNEKLFF.

The V and J genes are TRBV6-1 and TRBJ1-6, with unresolved D. In germline, CDR1 is MNHNS, CDR2 SASEGT. The CDR3 extends over 16 amino acids. Trimming pared 3 bases from V and 5 bases from J, leaving 14 bases between. The DNA for the CDR3 is TGTGCCAGCAGTGATCCCCCAGGAGCGAATAATTCACCCCTCCACTTT. It yields the protein CASSDPPGANNSPLHF.

The chain recombines TRBV9 with TRBJ2-7; TRBD2 agrees at 7 bases. With V trimmed by 3 bases and J by 6 bases, 18 bases remained unmatched. Germline V CDR1 and CDR2: SGDLS, YYNGEE. The CDR3 runs to 17 residues. For the CDR3, the DNA is TGTGCCAGCAGCGGGAAACTGGACGGGGGAGGGGTGCGCGAGCAGTACTTC. Translating it yields CASSGKLDGGGVREQYF.

The chain has TRBV19 and TRBJ1-6; tentatively, D is TRBD1 (6 bases). Trimming took off 5 bases at V and 11 bases at J, with 16 bases between the two ends. CDR3 size: 14 residues. Germline CDR1 LNHDA, CDR2 SQIVND (reference sequence). Here the CDR3 reads CASSAGTRFTPLHF. For the CDR3, the DNA is TGTGCCAGTAGTGCCGGGACACGGTTTACACCCCTCCACTTT.

V gene TRBV5-6 combines with J gene TRBJ2-5; D might be TRBD1 (5 bases). The tail of the sequence fits TRBJ2-7 better, so the J call may be wrong. Looked up from germline, CDR1 is SGHDT and CDR2 is YYEEEE. The CDR3 extends over 14 amino acids. As DNA, the CDR3 is TGTGCCAGCAGCTTGAAAGGGGCTTCCTACGAGCAGTACTTC. Its translation: CASSLKGASYEQYF.

This rearrangement joins TRBV30 to TRBJ1-6; D remains ambiguous. The V gene lost 2 bases and the J gene lost 3 bases, with 14 bases spanning the gap. CDR1 GTSNPN and CDR2 SVGIG come from the germline V gene (reference sequence). There are 16 residues in the CDR3. CDR3 nucleotide sequence: TGTGCCTGGAGTCCCTCCCCGGGCAGCTATAATTCACCCCTCCACTTT. Amino acid sequence: CAWSPSPGSYNSPLHF.

The sample holds a few counts of this clone. This chain uses TRBV7-9 with TRBJ1-5; no firm D call. This CDR3 spans 15 amino acids. Trimming pared 1 base from V and 1 base from J, leaving 8 bases between. From germline, CDR1 is SEHNR and CDR2 FQNEAQ (reference sequence). CDR3 protein: CASSLEPFSNQPQHF. DNA of the CDR3: TGTGCCAGCAGCTTAGAACCGTTCAGCAATCAGCCCCAGCATTTT.

The chain combines TRBV5-4 with TRBJ2-2, with D hard to call. Trimming left V 4 bases short and J 6 bases short, with 10 bases between. The CDR3 is 13 residues long. Germline-derived CDR1 and CDR2 are SGHNT and YYREEE (reference sequence). The CDR3 region is CASSILGSGELFF. DNA for the CDR3: TGTGCCAGCAGCATTCTGGGGTCCGGGGAGCTGTTTTTT. Using reference TRBV5-4 and TRBJ2-2 for the parts outside the CDR3, the full variable domain is ETGVTQSPTHLIKTRGQQVTLRCSSQSGHNTVSWYQQALGQGPQFIFQYYREEENGRGNFPPRFSGLQFPNYSSELNVNALELDDSALYLCASSILGSGELFFGEGSRLTVL.

This clone was detected only a few times. V and J are TRBV29-1 and TRBJ1-1; 9 positions match TRBD1. V gave up 5 bases and J gave up 5 bases; unmatched junction bases: 6. The CDR3 has 13 amino acids. In germline, CDR1 is SQVTM, CDR2 ANQGSEA. The CDR3 DNA is TGCAGCGTTAACAGGGGGCGGGGGACTGAAGCTTTCTTT. Its translation: CSVNRGRGTEAFF.

The rearrangement joins TRBV29-1 to TRBJ2-7; TRBD1 matches 12 bases. Per germline, CDR1 SQVTM and CDR2 ANQGSEA. The J segment lost 6 bases and the V segment lost 6 bases, leaving 6 bases of the junction unmatched. CDR3 length equals 13 residues. CDR3 sequence: CSVRGDRGREQYF. The CDR3 nucleotides read TGCAGCGTGCGGGGGGACAGGGGGCGCGAGCAGTACTTC.

The CDR3 nucleotides read TGTGCCAGCAGTTACTCGGCGGTGGGGGATACGCAGTATTTT. This translates into CASSYSAVGDTQYF. V and J are TRBV6-5 and TRBJ2-3; D gene ambiguous. The germline gives CDR1 MNHEY, CDR2 SVGAGI. The germline V and J ends were trimmed by 0 bases and 6 bases, with 10 bases remaining between them. The length of the CDR3 is 14 residues.

V is TRBV30 and J is TRBJ1-1; D unclear. Deletions cut 2 bases from V and 1 base from J, with 11 bases between. Germline loops: CDR1 GTSNPN, CDR2 SVGIG (reference sequence). The CDR3 is made up of 14 amino acids. The CDR3 coding sequence is TGTGCCTGGAGTAAACGGGCCTCGAACACTGAAGCTTTCTTT. Its translation is CAWSKRASNTEAFF.

The chain is built from TRBV18 and TRBJ2-7; possibly TRBD1 or TRBD2 for D (6 bases each). The ends were cut back, 6 bases at V and 2 bases at J, with 20 bases in the middle. The length of the CDR3 is 16 residues. Germline CDR1 and CDR2: KGHSH and LQKENI. The CDR3 nucleotides read TGTGCCAGCTCCAAGGGTGGGACGGGGGCAGCCTACGAGCAGTACTTC. Translating gives CASSKGGTGAAYEQYF. Variable domain in full (rest from reference TRBV18 and TRBJ2-7): NAGVMQNPRHLVRRRGQEARLRCSPMKGHSHVYWYRQLPEEGLKFMVYLQKENIIDESGMPKERFSAEFPKEGPSILRIQQVVRGDSAAYFCASSKGGTGAAYEQYFGPGTRLTVT.

The genes are TRBV11-1 and TRBJ2-3; 7 bases agree with TRBD2. This CDR3 contains 14 residues. Germline V gives CDR1 SGHAT, CDR2 FQDESV (reference sequence). V shed 5 bases and J 6 bases; nucleotides not matched to a gene: 8. The DNA for the CDR3 is TGTGCCAGCAGCAAGCGGGGTGCAAGGGATACGCAGTATTTT. It yields the protein CASSKRGARDTQYF.

This chain links TRBV5-6 with TRBJ1-2; a weak D match, TRBD1 (5 bases). CDR3 size: 13 residues. V shed 0 bases and J shed 6 bases, with 9 bases lying between them. The germline V gene encodes CDR1 SGHDT and CDR2 YYEEEE. CDR3 sequence reads: CASSLGIQDGYTF. The CDR3 coding sequence is TGTGCCAGCAGCTTGGGGATACAGGATGGCTACACCTTC.

This chain uses TRBV5-1 with TRBJ2-1; 12 nucleotides align to TRBD2. V shed 8 bases, J shed 3 bases, and the junction held 3 bases outside the gene matches. Germline V CDR1 and CDR2: SGHRS, YFSETQ. This CDR3 is built from 14 residues. The CDR3 is CASRLAGDYNEQFF. The CDR3 bases are TGCGCCAGTAGACTAGCGGGAGACTACAATGAGCAGTTCTTC. Full variable domain (rest looked up from reference TRBV5-1 and TRBJ2-1): KAGVTQTPRYLIKTRGQQVTLSCSPISGHRSVSWYQQTPGQGLQFLFEYFSETQRNKGNFPGRFSGRQFSNSRSEMNVSTLELGDSALYLCASRLAGDYNEQFFGPGTRLTVL.

The chain's CDR3 is CAWMRGEKLFF. The CDR3 DNA sequence: TGTGCCTGGATGAGGGGTGAAAAACTGTTTTTT. V is TRBV30 and J is TRBJ1-4; D might be TRBD1 (5 bases). V lost 4 bases, J lost 7 bases, and 7 bases lay in between. The CDR3 is made up of 11 amino acids. The germline V gene has CDR1 GTSNPN and CDR2 SVGIG (reference sequence).